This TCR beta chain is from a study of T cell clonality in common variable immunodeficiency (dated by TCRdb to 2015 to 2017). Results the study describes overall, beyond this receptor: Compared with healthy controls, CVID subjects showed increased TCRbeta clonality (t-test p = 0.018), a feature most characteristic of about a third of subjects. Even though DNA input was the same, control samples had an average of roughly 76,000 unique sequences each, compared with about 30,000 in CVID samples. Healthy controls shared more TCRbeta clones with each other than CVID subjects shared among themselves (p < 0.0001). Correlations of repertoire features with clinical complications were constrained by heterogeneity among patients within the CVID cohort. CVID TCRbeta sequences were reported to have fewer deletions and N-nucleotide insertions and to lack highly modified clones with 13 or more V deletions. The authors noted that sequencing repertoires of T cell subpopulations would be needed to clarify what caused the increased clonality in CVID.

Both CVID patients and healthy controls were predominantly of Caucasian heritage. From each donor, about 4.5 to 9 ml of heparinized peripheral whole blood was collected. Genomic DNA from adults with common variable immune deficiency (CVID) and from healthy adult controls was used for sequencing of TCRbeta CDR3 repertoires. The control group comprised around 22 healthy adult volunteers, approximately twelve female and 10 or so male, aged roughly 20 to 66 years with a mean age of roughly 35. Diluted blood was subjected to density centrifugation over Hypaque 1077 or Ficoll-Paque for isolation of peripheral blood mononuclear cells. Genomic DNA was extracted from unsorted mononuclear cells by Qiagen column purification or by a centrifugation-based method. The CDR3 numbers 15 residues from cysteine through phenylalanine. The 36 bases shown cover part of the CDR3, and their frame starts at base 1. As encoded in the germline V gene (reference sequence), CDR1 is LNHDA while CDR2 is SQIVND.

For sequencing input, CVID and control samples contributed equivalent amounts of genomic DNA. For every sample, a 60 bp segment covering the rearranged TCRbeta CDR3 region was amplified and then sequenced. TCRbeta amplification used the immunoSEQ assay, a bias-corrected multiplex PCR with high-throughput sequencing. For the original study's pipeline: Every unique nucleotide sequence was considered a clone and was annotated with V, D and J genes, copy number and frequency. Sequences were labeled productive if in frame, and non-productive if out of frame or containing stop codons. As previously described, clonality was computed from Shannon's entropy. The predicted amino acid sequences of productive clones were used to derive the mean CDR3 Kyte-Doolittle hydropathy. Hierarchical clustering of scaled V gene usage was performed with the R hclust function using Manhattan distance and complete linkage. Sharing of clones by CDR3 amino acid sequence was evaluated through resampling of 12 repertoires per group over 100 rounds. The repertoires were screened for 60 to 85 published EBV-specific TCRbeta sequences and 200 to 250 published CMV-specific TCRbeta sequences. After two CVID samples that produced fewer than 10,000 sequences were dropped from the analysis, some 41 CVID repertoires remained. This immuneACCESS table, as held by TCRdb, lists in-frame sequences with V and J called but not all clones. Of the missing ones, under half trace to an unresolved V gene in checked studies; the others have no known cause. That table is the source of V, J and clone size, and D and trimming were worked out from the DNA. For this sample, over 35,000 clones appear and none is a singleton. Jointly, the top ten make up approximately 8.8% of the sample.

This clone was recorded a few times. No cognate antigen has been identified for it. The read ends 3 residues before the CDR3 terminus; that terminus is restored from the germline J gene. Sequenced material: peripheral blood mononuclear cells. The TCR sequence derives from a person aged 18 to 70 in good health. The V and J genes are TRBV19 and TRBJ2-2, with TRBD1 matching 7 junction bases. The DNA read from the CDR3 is TGTGCCAGTACCCACTTGGACAGGTCAGGAGAAAAG. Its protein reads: CASTHLDRSGEK. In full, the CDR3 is CASTHLDRSGEKLFF.